Reported below is one T cell receptor (beta chain). As yet, its antigen is unknown. The data were obtained in a study of cytomegalovirus exposure and HLA in healthy donors. Study findings and constraints: TCR beta V- and J-gene trimming, according to a later analysis, was linked to a missense DCLRE1C variant. After further analysis at a later stage, roughly 16,000 TCR beta sequences were associated with HLA alleles at 0.05 false discovery rate.

The germline CDR1 and CDR2 sequences are LNHNV and YYDKDF (reference sequence). J gave up 3 bases and V 11 bases, and 4 bases lay outside the gene matches. The CDR3 runs 12 residues. PCR employed 60 Vbeta and 13 Jbeta primers. Clones were read by immunoSEQ multiplex PCR, and TCRdb kept only the in-frame ones, dropping some. The sample carries approximately 190,000 clones, 81% recorded once. The rearrangement uses TRBV15 and TRBJ2-3, with 8 bases lining up with TRBD2. The receptor comes from a middle-aged man in good health and CMV-seropositive. The source material was PBMCs. The CDR3 sequence is CAAGRGTDTQYF. DNA of the CDR3: TGTGCCGCCGGGAGGGGGACAGATACGCAGTATTTT.